The source of this T cell receptor (beta chain) is a study of spatial heterogeneity in lung cancer. Study-level information: In tumor regions TCR transcript counts correlated strongly with a matched bulk RNA-seq T cell module score. Overall study findings and caveats: Tracking of tumor mutation counts was seen in expanded intratumoral alpha and beta TCR counts.

Stated time point: sample taken at primary tumor resection. Sequencing was performed on whole RNA extracted from tumor and nontumor lung tissue, or from frozen PBMC, and the material was left unsorted. The V segment lost 6 bases and the J segment 7 bases; nucleotides outside the gene matches: 8. Germline values: CDR1 MNHEY, CDR2 SMNVEV (reference sequence). This CDR3 has 15 amino acids. Via MiXCR, TCRdb re-called the 5' RACE reads, giving one row per CDR3 protein. This sample has about 5,700 distinct CDR3 sequences, with about 15% found just once. This clonotype is medium-sized. No antigen is known for it.

The rearrangement joins TRBV27 to TRBJ2-2; 10 bases line up with TRBD1. The TCR sequence derives from a male donor with early-stage non-small cell lung cancer. The sequences come from lung tumor tissue, collected at surgery. CDR3 DNA: TGTGCCAGCAGAGGACCGGGACAGGGGCACGGGGAGCTGTTTTTT. It codes for CASRGPGQGHGELFF.